The present TCR beta chain was sequenced within a study of beta chain features in type 1 diabetes. Overall study: No age, gender or cell yield differences were seen between patients and healthy donors. Regarding the study as a whole: PCR might favor shorter templates, but any such skew would affect patients and controls equally. Patients with type 1 diabetes carried fewer insertions and had more deletions at their VDJ junctions.

Sequencing targeted expressed TCRB transcripts, as all isolated RNA had been reverse transcribed. TCRdb keeps only in-frame clones here, not all; method: immunoSEQ multiplex PCR. This table holds 130,000 to 150,000 clones, more than 9% found once. This clone was observed at least ten times. What it recognizes is unknown. The source is a man between 18 and 29 years old in good health. Sequencing used naive CD4+ T cells from blood.

CDR3 in amino acids: CASSQRGQETQYF. CDR3 DNA: TGCGCCAGCAGTCAAAGGGGTCAAGAGACCCAGTACTTC. The chain employs TRBV23-1 and TRBJ2-5; a weak D match, TRBD1 (5 bases). TRBV23-1 is given ORF status, its function remaining uncertain. This CDR3 region has 13 residues. Between the trimmed V and J ends, which lost 2 bases and 2 bases, there was a span of 6 bases.